This T cell receptor (beta chain) is drawn from a study of cytomegalovirus exposure and HLA in healthy donors. Whole-study findings and limits: Analyses of presence and absence presupposed an approximately uniform sequencing depth across donors.

This clone was picked up a small number of times. The antigen is not known. At the time of sampling, donors were nominally healthy, though unrecorded immune exposures were likely. A multiplex PCR was run with 60 Vbeta primers and 13 Jbeta primers. Produced via immunoSEQ multiplex PCR; TCRdb's table is partial and in-frame only. The profile shows over 70,000 clones, about 66% of them singletons. This CDR3 comprises 16 residues. Per the germline V gene, CDR1 is MDHEN and CDR2 is SYDVKM. J gave up 3 bases and V 2 bases, and 6 bases lay outside the gene matches. The chain employs TRBV28 and TRBJ1-5; 8 bases fit TRBD1. This sequence originates from a woman in her forties or fifties in good health and CMV-seropositive. The sample comprised PBMCs. The CDR3 bases are TGTGCCAGCAGTTTAGAGGGGGACAGGTACAATCAGCCCCAGCATTTT. Translation gives CASSLEGDRYNQPQHF.